Listed below are T cell receptor beta chains from one sample, sequenced in a study of post-analysis software for immune sequencing data. TCRdb re-derived calls from the PCR reads in MiXCR, one entry per CDR3 protein. The table records around 500,000 distinct CDR3 sequences, 30% to 40% of them present only once. The sequenced material came from blood. These receptors all stem from a girl aged 2-17 years with multiple sclerosis. Each CDR3 is given with its conserved first and last residue. The D gene is left open where the match is weak. Part of the rows lack a size; the others show once, few, many or a class for expanded clones.

j_call v_call clone_size d_call cdr3_nt cdr3_aa
TRBJ2-1 TRBV20-1 - - TGCAGTGCTAGAGGCGGGGCAGGGCGATTCAATGAGCAGTTCTTC CSARGGAGRFNEQFF
TRBJ2-1 TRBV7-9 - TRBD2 TGTGCCAGCAACCCAACGGGGCTAGCGGGGTACAATGAGCAGTTCTTC CASNPTGLAGYNEQFF
TRBJ2-2 TRBV3-1 - - TGTGCCAGCAGCCAAGAAGGCGGGGAGCTGTTTTTT CASSQEGGELFF
TRBJ2-3 TRBV9 - TRBD1 TGTGCCAGCAGCGAACGGACAGGGGGGAGTGCAGATACGCAGTATTTT CASSERTGGSADTQYF
TRBJ2-1 TRBV11-2 many TRBD2 TGTGCCAGCAGCTTAGGTGGGACTAGTTCCCACAATGAGCAGTTCTTC CASSLGGTSSHNEQFF
TRBJ2-2 TRBV5-5 - - TGTGCCAGCAGCCCGGGGACCACCGGGGAGCTGTTTTTT CASSPGTTGELFF
TRBJ1-4 TRBV29-1 few TRBD1 TGCAGCGTTGATTCGGGCAGGGGGCGTGAAAAACTGTTTTTT CSVDSGRGREKLFF
TRBJ2-3 TRBV9 few - TGTGCCAGCAGCGTAACCGGTCATAGCACAGATACGCAGTATTTT CASSVTGHSTDTQYF
TRBJ1-4 TRBV12-3/TRBV12-4 - - TGTGCCAGCAGTTTCGGCTCCGAAAAACTGTTTTTT CASSFGSEKLFF
TRBJ2-5 TRBV3-1 - TRBD2 TGTGCCAGCAGCCAAGATGGGACTAGAGGAGAGACCCAGTACTTC CASSQDGTRGETQYF
TRBJ2-1 TRBV12-3/TRBV12-4 few TRBD2 TGTGCCAGCAGTTTAGTAGCGGGGGGCCCAAACAATGAGCAGTTCTTC CASSLVAGGPNNEQFF
TRBJ2-1 TRBV24-1 few - TGTGCCACCAGTGATTCGGGGAAATACAATGAGCAGTTCTTC CATSDSGKYNEQFF
TRBJ2-6 TRBV7-9 once - TGTGCCAGCAGCACAAGTGGGGGCGCTGGGGCCAACGTCCTGACTTTC CASSTSGGAGANVLTF
TRBJ2-4 TRBV12-3/TRBV12-4 - - TGTGCCAGCACCCAACGAGGGAGGACAGTTCATAACATTCAGTACTTC CASTQRGRTVHNIQYF
TRBJ2-5 TRBV9 - TRBD2 TGTGCCAGCAGCGAAACCAGCGGGGGGGTCGGTAGAGAGACCCAGTACTTC CASSETSGGVGRETQYF
TRBJ2-1 TRBV9 few TRBD2 TGTGCCAGCAGCGTAGGGGGACTAGCGGGGGCCTACAATGAGCAGTTCTTC CASSVGGLAGAYNEQFF
TRBJ1-5 TRBV5-1 - - TGCGCCAGCAGCTTGGATGGAGCGATCAAGCCCCAGCATTTT CASSLDGAIKPQHF
TRBJ2-1 TRBV10-3 - TRBD2 TGTGCCATCAGTGTTTCGATAGCGGGGTTCTACAATGAGCAGTTCTTC CAISVSIAGFYNEQFF
TRBJ1-2 TRBV12-3/TRBV12-4 many TRBD1 TGTGCCAGCACCCCGGGGACAGGCGTAACTAACTATGGCTACACCTTC CASTPGTGVTNYGYTF
TRBJ1-2 TRBV6-6 - - TGTGCCAGCAGTCCACGGTCGAGTGGCTACACCTTC CASSPRSSGYTF
TRBJ2-5 TRBV27 few - TGTGCCAGCAGTTCAAGGGAAGAGACCCAGTACTTC CASSSREETQYF
TRBJ1-2 TRBV20-1 - TRBD1 TGCAGTGCTAGACCCGGACAGGGGGCTGGTTATGGCTACACCTTC CSARPGQGAGYGYTF
TRBJ1-1 TRBV6-5 - - TGTGCCAGCAGCACCAATTCGAACACTGAAGCTTTCTTT CASSTNSNTEAFF
TRBJ1-6 TRBV20-1 - - TGCAGTGCTAGACCACCGGTTCTGGGAGATTCACCCCTCCACTTT CSARPPVLGDSPLHF
TRBJ1-1 TRBV5-1 - TRBD1 TGCGCCAGCAGCCTGTCTACAGGGGTGGGCACTGAAGCTTTCTTT CASSLSTGVGTEAFF
TRBJ2-3 TRBV6-2/TRBV6-3 - - TGTGCCAGCGGCGATGGGTTCCAGGGCACAGATACGCAGTATTTT CASGDGFQGTDTQYF
TRBJ1-1 TRBV3-1 - - TGTGCCAGCAGCCCGGGGGGGCAGGAGGCTTTCTTT CASSPGGQEAFF
TRBJ2-7 TRBV5-1 - TRBD2 TGCGCCAGCAGCAGGGGACTAGCGGGGGATTACGAGCAGTACTTC CASSRGLAGDYEQYF
TRBJ1-6 TRBV20-1 - - TGCAGTGCTAGAGTTCAGGGGAGCTTGCTTAATTCACCCCTCCACTTT CSARVQGSLLNSPLHF
TRBJ2-1 TRBV4-1 few TRBD1 TGCGCCAGCAGCCTAGGGGGGACAGGTTTAAATGAGCAGTTCTTC CASSLGGTGLNEQFF
TRBJ2-1 TRBV6-4 few - TGTGCCAGCAGTGAGGGTGGGTCCTACAATGAGCAGTTCTTC CASSEGGSYNEQFF
TRBJ1-2 TRBV12-3/TRBV12-4 few - TGTGCCAGCACCCCGGTCCCTAGCCGTTATGGCTACACCTTC CASTPVPSRYGYTF
TRBJ2-1 TRBV7-8 few TRBD1 TGTGCCAGCAGCTTAGCGGGGACAGGGAAAGATGAGCAGTTCTTC CASSLAGTGKDEQFF
TRBJ1-5 TRBV19 - TRBD1 TGTGCCAGTAGTATGAGGACAGGGGGCAATCAGCCCCAGCATTTT CASSMRTGGNQPQHF
TRBJ2-5 TRBV3-1 few - TGTGCCAGCAGCCAAGATCGAAGTGGCCGGAAGACCCAGTACTTC CASSQDRSGRKTQYF
TRBJ2-7 TRBV5-1 few TRBD1 TGCGCCAGCAGCACGACAGGGGGGAAATACGAGCAGTACTTC CASSTTGGKYEQYF
TRBJ2-7 TRBV2 - - TGTGCCAGCAGTGAGAACATTATCTACGAGCAGTACTTC CASSENIIYEQYF
TRBJ2-7 TRBV29-1 many - TGCAGCGCTCAGGACGGGCGGACCTACGAGCAGTACTTC CSAQDGRTYEQYF
TRBJ2-7 TRBV7-9 few TRBD2 TGTGCCAGCAGCTTAGTAGCGGGGGGACTGAGCTCCTACGAGCAGTACTTC CASSLVAGGLSSYEQYF
TRBJ1-1 TRBV7-9 - - TGTGCCAGCAGCGTCCGGGGGGGGTTCACTGAAGCTTTCTTT CASSVRGGFTEAFF
TRBJ1-5 TRBV10-3 few - TGTGCCATCAGTGCATTGGCAGGGGGCAATCAGCCCCAGCATTTT CAISALAGGNQPQHF